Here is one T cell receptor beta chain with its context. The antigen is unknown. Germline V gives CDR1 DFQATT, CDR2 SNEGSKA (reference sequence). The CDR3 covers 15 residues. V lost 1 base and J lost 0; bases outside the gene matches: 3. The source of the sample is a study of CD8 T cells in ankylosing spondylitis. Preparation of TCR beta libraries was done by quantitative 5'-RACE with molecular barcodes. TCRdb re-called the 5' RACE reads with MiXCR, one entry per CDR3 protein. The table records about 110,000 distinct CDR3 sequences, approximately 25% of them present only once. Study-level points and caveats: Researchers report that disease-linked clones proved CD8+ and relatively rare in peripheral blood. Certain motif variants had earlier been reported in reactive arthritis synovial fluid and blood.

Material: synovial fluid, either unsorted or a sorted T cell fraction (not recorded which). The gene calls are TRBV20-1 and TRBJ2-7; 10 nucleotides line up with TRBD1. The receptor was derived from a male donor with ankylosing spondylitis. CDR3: CSARGGQGLSYEQYF. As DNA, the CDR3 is TGCAGTGCTAGAGGGGGACAGGGGCTCTCCTACGAGCAGTACTTC.